A selection of T cell receptor beta chains follows, all from one sample in a study of PD-1 blockade in classical Hodgkin lymphoma. Data came from immunoSEQ multiplex PCR; TCRdb stores just in-frame clones and leaves some out. Of roughly 50,000 clones listed, approximately 89% are singletons. The source was peripheral blood mononuclear cells (PBMCs), collected before the fourth cycle of nivolumab. The source of these receptors is a human donor with classical Hodgkin lymphoma. Each CDR3 is given without its conserved first and last residue.

V gene	J gene	CDR3 protein
TRBV5-6	TRBJ2-5	ASSPTGLAGEEQY
TRBV21-1	TRBJ1-5	ASSTRGHQPQH
TRBV4-2	TRBJ1-1	ASSQVDTEAF
TRBV5-5	TRBJ2-1	ASSLLAGEYNEQF
TRBV5-1	TRBJ2-3	ASSLVGGAGGTDTQY
TRBV10-1	TRBJ2-1	ASSDGRWNEQF
TRBV7-6	TRBJ2-6	ASSPGVSGANVLT
TRBV4-2	TRBJ1-1	ASSQARTGGTEAF
TRBV28	TRBJ1-1	AIDRWGEENTEAF
TRBV7-9	TRBJ2-5	ASSPPPGQGMAKTQY
TRBV9	TRBJ2-3	ASSVGGNTQDTQY
TRBV29-1	TRBJ2-3	SVEFAGGRSDTQY
TRBV4-3	TRBJ2-2	ASSQEGQGLNTGELF
TRBV7-9	TRBJ2-2	ASSPGGANTGELF
TRBV10-1	TRBJ2-7	ASSVSGMKSGEQY
TRBV4-1	TRBJ2-5	ASSQVGGAETQY
TRBV11-2	TRBJ2-7	ASSLDGLEQY
TRBV5-8	TRBJ2-2	ASSLVRNTGELF
TRBV4-1	TRBJ2-5	ASSQEGRSTYQETQY
TRBV4-1	TRBJ1-5	ASSQDLAGPRNQPQH
TRBV1	TRBJ2-5	TSSQVWDRREETQY
TRBV7-2	TRBJ2-3	ASSVAGRHTDTQY
TRBV5-1	TRBJ2-7	ASSASPGASTYEQY
TRBV7-9	TRBJ1-2	ASSLEQGGYT
TRBV5-1	TRBJ2-5	ASSYPVVQETQY
TRBV27	TRBJ2-3	ASSPSSGRVTDTQY
TRBV12-5	TRBJ2-2	ASGLVQGGTGELF
TRBV7-2	TRBJ2-5	ASSIVHRGKETQY
TRBV5-1	TRBJ1-4	ASSLADRATNEKLF
TRBV5-4	TRBJ2-1	ASSLELGLAYNEQF